A selection of T cell receptor beta chains follows, all from one sample in a study of cytomegalovirus exposure and HLA in healthy donors. TCRdb's table, derived via immunoSEQ multiplex PCR, lists solely in-frame clones and lacks some. This sample has 200,000 to 250,000 clones; approximately 88% occur once, and the top ten carry roughly 0.66%. Sequenced sample: PBMCs. These receptor sequences come from a boy aged 2 to 9 in good health and CMV-seronegative. CDR3s include the opening cysteine and the closing phenylalanine or tryptophan. A D gene is named only where the DNA matches it firmly. The size entry is marked missing in some rows and otherwise reads once, few, many or a size class.

abundance	d_gene	v_gene	j_gene	CDR3aa	CDR3nt
.	.	TRBV7-9	TRBJ2-7	CASSTGGEFRVYEQYF	TGTGCCAGCAGCACCGGAGGAGAATTTAGGGTCTACGAGCAGTACTTC
.	.	TRBV7-9	TRBJ1-2	CASSLPVSYGYTF	TGTGCCAGCAGCTTACCGGTCTCTTATGGCTACACCTTC
.	TRBD2	TRBV5-1	TRBJ2-7	CASSLVAGEVYEQYF	TGCGCCAGCAGCTTGGTGGCGGGGGAGGTTTACGAGCAGTACTTC
.	.	TRBV12-5	TRBJ2-2	CASGLVSGSGELFF	TGTGCTAGTGGTTTGGTATCGGGGTCCGGGGAGCTGTTTTTT
once	TRBD1	TRBV27	TRBJ2-7	CASSTDREVWYF	TGTGCCAGCAGTACGGACAGGGAAGTGTGGTACTTC
.	.	TRBV7-2	TRBJ1-1	CASSLAGLPNTEAFF	TGTGCCAGCAGCTTAGCGGGACTCCCGAACACTGAAGCTTTCTTT
.	TRBD2	TRBV5-1	TRBJ2-1	CASSLNPTSGSTNEQFF	TGCGCCAGCAGCTTGAACCCGACTAGCGGGAGTACCAATGAGCAGTTCTTC
.	.	TRBV13	TRBJ2-3	CASNVGAFVDTQYF	TGTGCCAGCAACGTGGGGGCCTTTGTAGATACGCAGTATTTT
once	.	TRBV19	TRBJ1-1	CASSLGVLGGTEAFF	TGTGCCAGTAGTTTGGGGGTCCTAGGGGGCACTGAAGCTTTCTTT
.	.	TRBV29-1	TRBJ1-1	CSVTEREAFF	TGCAGCGTTACCGAGCGTGAAGCTTTCTTT
few	.	TRBV6-1	TRBJ1-3	CATCTGSGNTIYF	TGTGCCACATGTACAGGGTCTGGAAACACCATATATTTT
.	.	TRBV7-9	TRBJ1-3	CASSLDDIISGNTIYF	TGTGCCAGCAGCTTAGATGACATAATCTCTGGAAACACCATATATTTT
.	TRBD2	TRBV4-1	TRBJ2-7	CASSSDEREPYEQYF	TGCGCCAGCAGCTCGGATGAGCGGGAGCCCTACGAGCAGTACTTC
.	.	TRBV6-1	TRBJ2-7	CASSVGGFRVYEQYF	TGTGCCAGCAGTGTTGGGGGCTTCAGAGTTTACGAGCAGTACTTC
.	.	TRBV29-1	TRBJ1-1	CSVLGGTTEAFF	TGCAGCGTCTTAGGGGGTACCACTGAAGCTTTCTTT
.	TRBD2	TRBV11-3	TRBJ2-1	CASSPSRGGANEQFF	TGTGCCAGCAGCCCCTCCCGCGGGGGGGCCAATGAGCAGTTCTTC
.	.	TRBV19	TRBJ1-4	CASSIVPDNTNEKLFF	TGTGCCAGTAGTATAGTGCCGGACAACACTAATGAAAAACTGTTTTTT
.	TRBD1	TRBV2	TRBJ2-7	CASSARTGIGLYEQYF	TGTGCCAGCAGTGCCCGGACAGGGATTGGGTTATACGAGCAGTACTTC
few	TRBD2	TRBV5-1	TRBJ2-7	CASRILADYEQYF	TGCGCCAGCAGAATTCTAGCGGACTACGAGCAGTACTTC
.	.	TRBV19	TRBJ2-1	CASSGQGWFF	TGTGCCAGTAGTGGCCAGGGGTGGTTCTTC
.	.	TRBV5-8	TRBJ2-7	CASSYIDRSYSYEQYF	TGTGCCAGCAGCTATATAGACAGGTCTTATTCCTACGAGCAGTACTTC
few	.	TRBV14	TRBJ2-4	CASSSLSEGRNIQYF	TGTGCCAGCAGCTCTCTCTCGGAGGGGAGAAACATTCAGTACTTC
.	TRBD2	TRBV6-6	TRBJ2-3	CASSYPLAGMGDTQYF	TGTGCCAGCAGTTACCCCCTAGCGGGTATGGGGGATACGCAGTATTTT
.	TRBD2	TRBV30	TRBJ2-7	CAWSETSGRGEQYF	TGTGCCTGGAGTGAAACTAGCGGGAGGGGAGAGCAGTACTTC
.	TRBD1	TRBV6-5	TRBJ2-7	CASSYGTGFEQYF	TGTGCCAGCAGTTACGGGACAGGGTTCGAGCAGTACTTC
.	TRBD1	TRBV6-5	TRBJ1-5	CASSYLGTGLDQPQHF	TGTGCCAGCAGTTACCTCGGGACAGGGCTGGATCAGCCCCAGCATTTT
.	TRBD1	TRBV10-3	TRBJ1-1	CAISDYRTGDVNTEAFF	TGTGCCATCAGTGATTATCGGACAGGGGACGTGAACACTGAAGCTTTCTTT